A single TCR beta chain is shown here with its context. Its antigen remains unidentified. Base-call qualities are not available, and no considerably larger clone is one nucleotide away. This sample was included in a study of cytomegalovirus exposure and HLA in healthy donors (dated by TCRdb to the late 2010s). Regarding the complete study: According to an earlier analysis of a few hundred of the donors, about 170 million T cells yielded some 120 million unique TCR beta sequences and around 300 Gb of sequence data. Class I and class II HLA loci were covered by the typing at four-digit resolution. An earlier analysis of around 580 of the donors used high-throughput TCR beta sequencing to judge whether each TCR beta V gene segment behaved as functional or pseudogenic. A later genetic analysis took genome-wide SNP genotypes for about three fifths of the 666 donors and used that subset as a discovery cohort. The study aimed to test whether cataloging public T cell receptors could reveal signatures of past pathogen exposure. All discovery cohort repertoires had been generated on a single sequencing platform. In addition to the first cohort of 650 to 750 subjects, a separate validation cohort of 120 different subjects was used. Five DR-DQ haplotypes were handled as single units for association and clustering because linkage in the cohort was strong. Of the approximately 400 genotyped donors, about 84% fell in the genetic ancestry cluster associated with self-reported Caucasian donors. Rather than using new phenotypic data, the later analysis identified candidate immune exposures from TCR beta sequences and from how often those sequences occurred across donors. Donor age, sex, ethnicity and CMV serostatus were compiled together with the repertoire data. Using immunosequencing, the study profiled T cell repertoires from 666 subjects and related those repertoires to cytomegalovirus serostatus. An early release covering about 600 HLA-typed donors comprised approximately 300 gigabases of sequencing data and some 79 million unique TCR sequences. On average, around 240,000 unique TCR beta nucleotide sequences were sequenced per donor among a few hundred genotyped donors of the cohort, with roughly 18% of those sequences being non-productive. Typing coverage varied by locus: about 629-640 donors for A, B, C, DRB1 and DQB1; some 520 for DQA1; approximately 570 for DPA1; around 490 for DPB1. To predict cytomegalovirus infection status, the study combined high-throughput TCR immunosequencing, statistical association of individual TCRs with disease status, and machine learning. A later analysis re-examined previously published TCR beta repertoires from roughly 650 donors and added high-resolution HLA genotyping to investigate patterns of TCR occurrence. What the research found in general, with its limitations: Correlated functional status among segregating V segments might reflect linkage disequilibrium, but an unknown experimental factor could not be ruled out. Across donors, most TCR sequences were observed very rarely, whereas some public TCRs were present in many individuals. Because HLA typing was missing for some donors at each locus, association tests included only the typed subset. An association between a missense DCLRE1C variant and V-gene and J-gene trimming of TCR beta chains was found in a later genetic analysis and replicated in an independent cohort. Sequencing depth was assumed to be roughly uniform across donors in the presence/absence analyses, though that assumption may not hold. Some IMGT-functional V segments, including TRBV6-2 and TRBV6-3, could not be told apart with the 87-base-pair reads, so those segments were excluded. For the cohort, immune exposure information was limited to CMV serostatus. Because counts were too low, 15 to 20 rarely observed V segments, including chromosome 9 orphons, were excluded from the earlier analysis of some 540 of the donors. In an earlier analysis of about 600 of the donors, most TCR beta V segments appeared in productive rearrangements about 90% or about 30% of the time, broadly matching IMGT annotations. The classifier was reported to diagnose cytomegalovirus status with high specificity and sensitivity in both the original cohort and the validation cohort. A total of about 180 TCR beta chains were listed by the study as associated with cytomegalovirus. In a later analysis, TCR association rates were found to vary across HLA loci, with the most associated TCRs seen for DRB1 alleles and the fewest for HLA-C alleles. Specific HLA alleles were associated with 16,951 TCR beta sequences at a false discovery rate of 0.05 in a later analysis. In vitro tests confirmed that a few of the cytomegalovirus-associated TCR beta chains recognize cytomegalovirus antigens. According to the authors, the approach could potentially be generalized to other disease states and immunological phenotypes. The cohort was sequenced for TCR beta chains only, and without alpha or paired-chain data the features that could be detected were limited. In a later analysis, most CMV-associated TCR beta chains were found to appear HLA-restricted, with HLA associations seemingly driven largely by CMV exposure. A further reported finding was that TCR beta sequences accurately predicted the HLA-A and HLA-B alleles for most subjects in the first cohort. In a later analysis, several top co-occurrence clusters were reported to appear linked to parvovirus B19, influenza, CMV and Epstein-Barr virus. A cluster of highly shared sequence variants was judged likely to represent a technical artifact of the sequencing pipeline. Compared with equally common non-associated chains, HLA-associated TCR beta chains in a later analysis were more clonally expanded and had lower generation probabilities. In a later genetic analysis, fewer N-insertions in productive TCRs were reported among donors in an Asian-associated ancestry cluster than the roughly 640-donor mean. Strong co-occurrence of HLA alleles, especially DR and DQ, made assigning TCR associations to individual alleles difficult.

The method was the immunoSEQ multiplex PCR assay. For the multiplex PCR, a mixture combining 60 forward primers for TCR Vbeta segments and 13 reverse primers for TCR Jbeta segments was used. The CDR3 region of rearranged TCR beta genes was amplified from genomic DNA by a multiplex PCR assay. The Illumina HiSeq System was used to sequence the amplified TCR beta libraries as 87-base-pair reads. Turning to the authors' computational methods: Across the 600 to 700 repertoires, a later analysis counted about 81 million unique TCR beta chains, 9.5 million to 12 million of which were shared by at least two donors. Raw reads were error-corrected and collapsed into unique sequences by a nearest-neighbor algorithm in which closely related sequences were merged to remove PCR and sequencing errors. To assign V, D and J gene segments, CDR3 sequences were aligned to IMGT reference sequences. For a sequence to be retained, at least a six-nucleotide match to both a V gene segment and a J gene segment was required. A rearrangement was called productive if the CDR3 had no stop codons and remained in frame with V and J, and every other rearrangement was called non-productive. CDR3 was defined by IMGT convention, running from the second conserved V-encoded cysteine to the conserved J-encoded phenylalanine. Sequences without an unambiguous match to a single V gene segment were excluded from the earlier analysis of about 640 of the donors. In an earlier analysis of approximately 560 of the donors, a V segment was called functional when productive rearrangements were above 56.7%, and segregating when the standard deviation between donors exceeded 5%. A statistical classification framework was built to diagnose cytomegalovirus status from the catalog of TCR beta chain sequences. A later analysis assigned V and J genes by comparing TCR nucleotide sequences with IMGT/GENE-DB human TR gene sequences. The TCRdist pipeline was used in a later analysis to assign CDR3 sequences and most-parsimonious VDJ recombination scenarios. In a later analysis, each TCR beta chain was defined by its CDR3 amino acid sequence together with its V-gene family, and reads without a unique V-gene family were excluded. A later analysis removed nearly 600 highly shared, low-generation-probability nucleotide sequences to deal with suspected cross-contamination and a sequencing artifact. For each public chain, a later analysis derived a clonal expansion index from normalized ranks of inferred template counts within each repertoire. A later analysis computed generation probabilities with a VDJ recombination model fitted to out-of-frame rearrangements, and checked the results against IGoR. In a later analysis, TCR-TCR, TCR-HLA and TCR-CMV co-occurrence was scored with hypergeometric tests, and a repertoire-size bias correction was applied to TCR pairs. To estimate false discovery rates, a later analysis permuted the HLA or CMV assignments 20 times. In a later analysis, co-occurring TCRs were grouped using DBSCAN, and TCRdist sequence similarity was added for clustering within HLA-allele-positive subsets. Co-occurrence clustering excluded repertoires with fewer than 30,000 or more than 120,000 public chains, plus five with anomalous nucleotide sharing. TCRdb limited this immuneACCESS table to in-frame rearrangements with V and J called. A share of clones is missing; checked studies link under half to unresolved V genes, and the rest is unexplained. For V, J and clone size, that table is used; D and trimming come from the DNA. The sample includes 200,000 to 250,000 clones, with around 85% observed a single time. Clones ranked in the top ten supply 1% to 1.5% of the sample.

In total, 500 to 700 healthy bone marrow donors made up the cohort. At the time of sampling, every cohort member was nominally healthy, though immune exposures that went unrecorded were likely present. Of the approximately 670 cohort members, approximately 280 had positive CMV serostatus and roughly 350 had negative CMV serostatus, and CMV serostatus was not recorded for the donor. Each donor provided a peripheral blood sample, and peripheral blood mononuclear cells were used for TCR beta sequencing. The Qiagen DNeasy Blood Extraction Kit was used to extract genomic DNA from the blood cell samples. Ends trimmed: V by 10 bases, J by 1 base; bases unmatched to a gene: 4. The germline V gene supplies CDR1 MDHEN and CDR2 SYDVKM. From cysteine to phenylalanine, the CDR3 is 13 amino acids long. The sequence is cut down to CDR3 DNA, 39 bases in frame from base 1.

The sequence was collected from a human donor in good health. The rearrangement combines TRBV28 with TRBJ1-5; 7 junctional bases match TRBD1. Sequencing used PBMCs. The CDR3 reads as follows: CATGTVSNQPQHF. The DNA is TGTGCCACCGGGACAGTAAGCAATCAGCCCCAGCATTTT.